This record looks at one T cell receptor (beta chain) sequence and its context. This receptor's antigen is unknown. No quality values exist for individual bases; no much larger clone is one base distant. TCRbeta CDR3 regions were amplified from genomic DNA by means of the immunoSEQ Assay, a bias-controlled multiplex PCR. The original methods were these. The number of nucleated cells in each sample was estimated by amplification of reference gene primers within the assay. To quantify the absolute abundance of each unique TCRbeta CDR3 rearrangement, sequence reads were collapsed and filtered. For each sample, productive Simpson clonality was calculated as the square root of Simpson's diversity index over productive rearrangements. TCRdb obtained this table from immuneACCESS and retained in-frame rearrangements with V and J assigned. These tables miss some clones; where compared with another copy, unresolved V genes account for less than half of the shortfall, and the remainder is unexplained. D and trimming come from the DNA, and the V and J calls and clone size come from that table. For this sample there are 45,000 to 65,000 clones; roughly 84% appear just once. The biggest ten clones account for approximately 13% of the sample.

Collaborating institutions collected whole blood in K2EDTA tubes following their own protocols. Collaborator samples were shipped for TCRbeta analysis as frozen whole blood, isolated PBMCs, or DNA extracted from either sample type. This record belongs to a study of blood T cell repertoires in COVID-19 (TCRdb year 2020). Study-level background: Collaborator samples came from the United States, Italy and Spain and covered acute and convalescent phases of COVID-19. Deeply sampled blood TCRbeta repertoires from subjects exposed to, actively infected with, or recovered from COVID-19 were included in the dataset. A freely available public database, intended as a resource for researchers studying the immune response to SARS-CoV-2, is where the repertoires were released. The prospective study material was composed of cDNA or gDNA derived from T cells, B-cell-depleted T cells, or PBMCs. HLA class I and class II types, where available, came from metadata supplied by the sample provider rather than from assay-based typing. Samples were obtained from the ongoing ImmuneRACE study (first 160 participants) and from roughly 1,300 subjects provided by 6 global collaborators. Sample metadata almost always included a de-identified subject ID, COVID-19 status, age in years and sex.

The paper as a whole reports these results and caveats: The amount of clinical and demographic metadata varied by source and participant and was provided uncurated.

The CDR3 spans 11 residues, from the cysteine through the phenylalanine. Kept here is only the CDR3 DNA, which spans 33 bases and is read in frame from base 1. Between the V and J ends, shortened by 3 bases and 10 bases respectively, the junction contains 9 bases. Sequencing used peripheral blood. The V gene is TRBV12-3 or TRBV12-4 and the J gene is TRBJ1-1, with a weak D call of TRBD1 (5 bases match). This TCR was recovered from a woman over 75 with acute or convalescent COVID-19. The CDR3 reads as follows: CASSFRRGAFF. The sequence in DNA is TGTGCCAGCAGTTTCCGGAGGGGAGCTTTCTTT.